This T cell receptor beta chain was recorded in a study of blood T cell repertoires in COVID-19. In the study overall: Samples representing acute and convalescent COVID-19 were sourced from the United States, Italy and Spain. Sources were T cells, B-cell-depleted T cells, or PBMCs; the material itself was cDNA or gDNA.

In the original processing: Nucleated cell number was recorded as an estimate derived from reference gene primer amplification. Here immunoSEQ multiplex PCR was the method, and the copy in TCRdb shows in-frame clones only, minus some. The V and J calls and clone size were taken over from that table, and D and trimming were inferred from the DNA. Of over 150,000 clones listed, about 85% are singletons. The length of the CDR3 is 16 residues. V was clipped by 7 bases and J by 5 bases; unmatched bases: 11. Germline loops: CDR1 MDHEN, CDR2 SYDVKM. Sequences were obtained from peripheral blood. V is TRBV28 and J is TRBJ2-2; TRBD1 agrees at 9 bases. The sequence was collected from a man aged 40-49 years with acute or convalescent COVID-19. The CDR3 here is CASKDPGQGQTGELFF. As DNA, the CDR3 is TGTGCCAGCAAAGACCCGGGACAGGGTCAAACCGGGGAGCTGTTTTTT.